This T cell receptor (beta chain) was sequenced for a study of T cell changes during pregnancy in multiple sclerosis. This clone was seen more than once but under ten times. V was pared by 2 bases and J by 2 bases, with 1 base of the junction left unmatched. This CDR3 region has 15 residues. Libraries were prepared by immunoSEQ multiplex PCR; TCRdb keeps only in-frame clonotypes and omits some of them. The sample lists just over 55,000 clones; 75% to 95% were seen once. The source of this sequence is a female donor in good health, enrolled as a control in a pregnancy study. The genes are TRBV23-1 and TRBJ1-5, with 9 bases fitting TRBD1. TRBV23-1 is sorted into the ORF group, with uncertain function. Here the sequenced sample was peripheral blood, taken after pregnancy. CDR3 coding DNA: TGCGCCAGCAGTCAAAGGACAGGGGGCAATCAGCCCCAGCATTTT. Residues: CASSQRTGGNQPQHF.